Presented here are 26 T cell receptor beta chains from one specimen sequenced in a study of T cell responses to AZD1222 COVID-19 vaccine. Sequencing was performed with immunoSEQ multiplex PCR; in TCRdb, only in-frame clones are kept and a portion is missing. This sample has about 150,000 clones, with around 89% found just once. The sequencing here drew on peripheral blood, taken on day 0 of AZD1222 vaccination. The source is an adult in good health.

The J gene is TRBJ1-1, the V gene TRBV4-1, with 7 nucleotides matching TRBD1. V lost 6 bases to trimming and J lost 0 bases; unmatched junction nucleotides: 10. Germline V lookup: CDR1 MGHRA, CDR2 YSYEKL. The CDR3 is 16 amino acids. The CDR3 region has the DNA TGCGCCAGCAGGAAGGGGGCAGGTTCTATGAACACTGAAGCTTTCTTT. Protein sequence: CASRKGAGSMNTEAFF.

In nucleotides, the CDR3 is TGTGCCAGCAGCACCTTTGACGAGGTGGGCACTGAAGCTTTCTTT. Translating it yields CASSTFDEVGTEAFF. The J gene is TRBJ1-1, the V gene TRBV7-6; D is ambiguous. Germline values: CDR1 SGHVS, CDR2 FNYEAQ. The V and J ends lost 5 bases and 4 bases respectively, with 17 bases between them. CDR3 size: 15 residues. The whole variable domain, filled in from reference TRBV7-6 and TRBJ1-1, reads GAGVSQSPRYKVTKRGQDVALRCDPISGHVSLYWYRQALGQGPEFLTYFNYEAQQDKSGLPNDRFSAERPEGSISTLTIQRTEQRDSAMYRCASSTFDEVGTEAFFGQGTRLTVV.

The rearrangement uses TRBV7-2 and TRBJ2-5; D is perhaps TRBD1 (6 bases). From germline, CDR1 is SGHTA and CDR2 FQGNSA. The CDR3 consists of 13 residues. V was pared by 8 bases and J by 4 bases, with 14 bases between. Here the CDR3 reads CASLIQGSETQYF. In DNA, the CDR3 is TGTGCCAGCCTTATACAGGGTTCAGAGACCCAGTACTTC.

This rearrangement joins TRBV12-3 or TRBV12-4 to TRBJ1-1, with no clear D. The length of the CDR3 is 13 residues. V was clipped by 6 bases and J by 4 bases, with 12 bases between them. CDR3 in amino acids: CASRFSDGTEAFF. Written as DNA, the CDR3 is TGTGCCAGCAGGTTTTCGGATGGCACTGAAGCTTTCTTT.

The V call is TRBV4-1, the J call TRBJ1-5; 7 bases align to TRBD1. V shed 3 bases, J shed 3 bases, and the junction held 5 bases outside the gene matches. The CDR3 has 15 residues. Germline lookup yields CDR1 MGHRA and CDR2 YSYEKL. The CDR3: CASSQTGQFNQPQHF. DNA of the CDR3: TGCGCCAGCAGCCAGACGGGACAGTTCAATCAGCCCCAGCATTTT.

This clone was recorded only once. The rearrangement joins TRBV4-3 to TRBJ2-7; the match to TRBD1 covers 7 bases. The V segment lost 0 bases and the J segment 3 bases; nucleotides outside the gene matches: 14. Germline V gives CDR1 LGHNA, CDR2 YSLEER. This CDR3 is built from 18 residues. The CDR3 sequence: CASSQEAVRGGLYYEQYF. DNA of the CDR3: TGCGCCAGCAGCCAAGAAGCTGTAAGAGGGGGCCTCTACTACGAGCAGTACTTC.

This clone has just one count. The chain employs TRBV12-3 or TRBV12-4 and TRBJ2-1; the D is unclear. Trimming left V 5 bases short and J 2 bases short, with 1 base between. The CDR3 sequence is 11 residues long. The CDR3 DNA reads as TGTGCCAGCAGTGCCTACAATGAGCAGTTCTTC. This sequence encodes CASSAYNEQFF.

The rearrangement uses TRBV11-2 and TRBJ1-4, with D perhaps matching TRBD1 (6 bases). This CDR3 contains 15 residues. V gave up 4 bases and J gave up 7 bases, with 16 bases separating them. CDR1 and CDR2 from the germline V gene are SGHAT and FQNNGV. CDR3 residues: CASSSPTFRGEKLFF. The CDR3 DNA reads TGTGCCAGCAGCTCCCCGACTTTCAGGGGTGAAAAACTGTTTTTT.

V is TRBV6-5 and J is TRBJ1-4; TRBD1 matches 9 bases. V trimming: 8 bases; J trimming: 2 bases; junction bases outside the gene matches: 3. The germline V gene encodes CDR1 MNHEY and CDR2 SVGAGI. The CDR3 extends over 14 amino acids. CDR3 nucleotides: TGTGCCAGCGGACAGGGGTCGACTAATGAAAAACTGTTTTTT. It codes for CASGQGSTNEKLFF.

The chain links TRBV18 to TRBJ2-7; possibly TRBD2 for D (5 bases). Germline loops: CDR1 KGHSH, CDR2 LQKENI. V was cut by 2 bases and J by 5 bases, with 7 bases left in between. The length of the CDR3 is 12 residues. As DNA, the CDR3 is TGTGCCAGCTCACCAATGAGGGACGAGCAGTACTTC. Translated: CASSPMRDEQYF.

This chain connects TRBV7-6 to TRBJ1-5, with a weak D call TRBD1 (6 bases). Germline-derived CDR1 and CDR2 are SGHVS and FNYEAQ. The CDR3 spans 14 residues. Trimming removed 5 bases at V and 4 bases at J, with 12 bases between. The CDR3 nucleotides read TGTGCCAGCAGCCTCAAGGGGGGGAATCAGCCCCAGCATTTT. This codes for CASSLKGGNQPQHF. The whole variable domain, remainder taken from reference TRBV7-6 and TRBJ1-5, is GAGVSQSPRYKVTKRGQDVALRCDPISGHVSLYWYRQALGQGPEFLTYFNYEAQQDKSGLPNDRFSAERPEGSISTLTIQRTEQRDSAMYRCASSLKGGNQPQHFGDGTRLSIL.

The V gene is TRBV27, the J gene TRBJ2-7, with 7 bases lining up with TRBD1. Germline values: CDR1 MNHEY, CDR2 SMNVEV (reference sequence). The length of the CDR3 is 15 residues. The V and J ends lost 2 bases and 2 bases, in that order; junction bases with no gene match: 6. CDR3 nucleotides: TGTGCCAGCAGTTTAGGACGGACAGGAGCCTACGAGCAGTACTTC. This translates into CASSLGRTGAYEQYF.

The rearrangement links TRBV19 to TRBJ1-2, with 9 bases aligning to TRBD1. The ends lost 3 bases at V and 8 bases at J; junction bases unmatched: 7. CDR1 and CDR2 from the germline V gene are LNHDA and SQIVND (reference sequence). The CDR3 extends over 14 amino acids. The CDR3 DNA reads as TGTGCCAGTAGTATCGGGGACAGGGTGAACGGCTACACCTTC. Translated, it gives CASSIGDRVNGYTF.

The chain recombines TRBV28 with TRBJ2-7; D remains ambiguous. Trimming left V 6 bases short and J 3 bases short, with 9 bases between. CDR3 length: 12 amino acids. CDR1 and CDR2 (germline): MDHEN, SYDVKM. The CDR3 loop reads CASSPDRYEQYF. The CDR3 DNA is TGTGCCAGCAGCCCGGACCGCTACGAGCAGTACTTC.

CDR3 DNA sequence: TGTGCTAGTGGCCCAAACCTGGGCCTGACTGCGAACGGCTACACCTTC. It codes for CASGPNLGLTANGYTF. The genes are TRBV12-5 and TRBJ1-2; D gene uncertain. The V gene lost 6 bases and the J gene lost 8 bases, with 25 bases spanning the gap. Germline V lookup: CDR1 LGHNT, CDR2 FRNRAP. This CDR3 is built from 16 residues.

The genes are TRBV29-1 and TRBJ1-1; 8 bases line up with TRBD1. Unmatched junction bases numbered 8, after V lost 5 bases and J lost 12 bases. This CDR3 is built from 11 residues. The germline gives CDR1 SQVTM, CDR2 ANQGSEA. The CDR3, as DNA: TGCAGCGTTACTTCGGACAGGGTGCCTTTCTTT. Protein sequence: CSVTSDRVPFF. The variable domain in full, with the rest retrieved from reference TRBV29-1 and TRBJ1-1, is SAVISQKPSRDICQRGTSLTIQCQVDSQVTMMFWYRQQPGQSLTLIATANQGSEATYESGFVIDKFPISRPNLTFSTLTVSNMSPEDSSIYLCSVTSDRVPFFGQGTRLTVV.

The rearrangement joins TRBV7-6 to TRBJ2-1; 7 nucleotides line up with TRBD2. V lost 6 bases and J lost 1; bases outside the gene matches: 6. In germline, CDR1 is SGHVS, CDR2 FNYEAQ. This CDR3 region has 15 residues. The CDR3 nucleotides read TGTGCCAGCAGTCCCGTGCGGGGGTCCTACAATGAGCAGTTCTTC. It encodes CASSPVRGSYNEQFF.

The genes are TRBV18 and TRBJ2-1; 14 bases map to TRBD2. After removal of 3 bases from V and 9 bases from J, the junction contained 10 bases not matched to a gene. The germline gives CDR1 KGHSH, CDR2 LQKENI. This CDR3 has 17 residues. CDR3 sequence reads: CASSPRLAGGLPSEQFF. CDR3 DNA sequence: TGTGCCAGCTCACCCAGACTAGCGGGGGGGCTCCCCTCTGAGCAGTTCTTC.

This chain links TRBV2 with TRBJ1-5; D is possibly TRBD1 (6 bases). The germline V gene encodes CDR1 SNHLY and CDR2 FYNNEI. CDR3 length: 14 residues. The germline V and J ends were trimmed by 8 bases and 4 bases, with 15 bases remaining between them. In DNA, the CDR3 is TGTGCCAGCGGGACCGGGACAAAGAATCAGCCCCAGCATTTT. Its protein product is CASGTGTKNQPQHF.

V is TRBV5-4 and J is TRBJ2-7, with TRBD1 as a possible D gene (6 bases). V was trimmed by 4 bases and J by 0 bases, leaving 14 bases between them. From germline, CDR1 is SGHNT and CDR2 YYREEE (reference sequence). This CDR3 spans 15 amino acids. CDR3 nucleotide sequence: TGTGCCAGCAGCCCTGGCCAGGGGACCTCCTACGAGCAGTACTTC. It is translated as CASSPGQGTSYEQYF.

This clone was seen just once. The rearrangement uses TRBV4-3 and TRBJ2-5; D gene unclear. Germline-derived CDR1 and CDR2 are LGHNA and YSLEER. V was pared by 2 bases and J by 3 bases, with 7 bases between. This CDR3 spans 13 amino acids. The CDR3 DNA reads TGCGCCAGCAGCCAAAGGACGGAAGAGACCCAGTACTTC. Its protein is CASSQRTEETQYF.

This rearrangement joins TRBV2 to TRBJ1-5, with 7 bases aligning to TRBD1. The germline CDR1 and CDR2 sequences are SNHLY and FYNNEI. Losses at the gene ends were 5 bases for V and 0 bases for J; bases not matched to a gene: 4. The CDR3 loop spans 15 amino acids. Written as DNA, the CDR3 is TGTGCCAGCAGTCGACAGGGAAATAGCAATCAGCCCCAGCATTTT. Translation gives CASSRQGNSNQPQHF.

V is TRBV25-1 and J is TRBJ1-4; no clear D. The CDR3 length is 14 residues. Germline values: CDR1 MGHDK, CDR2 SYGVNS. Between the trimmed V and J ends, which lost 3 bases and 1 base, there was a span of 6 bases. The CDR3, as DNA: TGTGCCAGCAGTGATGACATAACTAATGAAAAACTGTTTTTT. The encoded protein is CASSDDITNEKLFF.

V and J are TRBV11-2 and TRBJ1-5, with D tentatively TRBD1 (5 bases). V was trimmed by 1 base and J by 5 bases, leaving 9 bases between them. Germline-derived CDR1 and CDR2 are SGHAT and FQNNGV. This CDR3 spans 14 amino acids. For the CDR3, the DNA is TGTGCCAGCAGCTTAGTTGCGGGGGATCAGCCCCAGCATTTT. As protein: CASSLVAGDQPQHF.

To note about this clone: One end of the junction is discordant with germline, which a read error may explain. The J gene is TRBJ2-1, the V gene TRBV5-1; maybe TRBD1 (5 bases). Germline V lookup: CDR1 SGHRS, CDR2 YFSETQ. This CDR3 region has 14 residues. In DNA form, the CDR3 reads TGCGCCAGCAGCTTGGGACAGACCTACCATGAGCAGTTCTTC. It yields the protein CASSLGQTYHEQFF. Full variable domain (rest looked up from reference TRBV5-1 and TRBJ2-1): KAGVTQTPRYLIKTRGQQVTLSCSPISGHRSVSWYQQTPGQGLQFLFEYFSETQRNKGNFPGRFSGRQFSNSRSEMNVSTLELGDSALYLCASSLGQTYHEQFFGPGTRLTVL.

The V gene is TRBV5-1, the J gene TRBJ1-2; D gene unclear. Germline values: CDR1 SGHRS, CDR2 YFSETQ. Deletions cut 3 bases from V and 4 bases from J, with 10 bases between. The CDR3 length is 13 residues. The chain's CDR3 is CASSSPGVYGYTF. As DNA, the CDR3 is TGCGCCAGCAGCTCCCCCGGTGTCTATGGCTACACCTTC. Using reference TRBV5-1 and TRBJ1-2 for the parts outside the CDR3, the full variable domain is KAGVTQTPRYLIKTRGQQVTLSCSPISGHRSVSWYQQTPGQGLQFLFEYFSETQRNKGNFPGRFSGRQFSNSRSEMNVSTLELGDSALYLCASSSPGVYGYTFGSGTRLTVV.